The following is a T cell receptor (beta chain) sequence with its context. Its antigen is currently unknown. Germline V lookup: CDR1 KGHSH, CDR2 LQKENI. The CDR3 runs 16 residues. V lost 4 bases to trimming and J lost 3 bases; unmatched junction nucleotides: 5. This entry comes from a study of cytomegalovirus exposure and HLA in healthy donors. The study, taken as a whole, reports: Three chains linked to CMV were shown in vitro to be specific for CMV antigens. Immune exposure was documented only through CMV serostatus. Versus the roughly 670-donor mean, an Asian-associated ancestry cluster reportedly showed fewer N-insertions in a later analysis.

PCR involved 60 Vbeta and 13 Jbeta primers. TCRdb's copy holds only in-frame clones and misses some; the assay was immunoSEQ multiplex PCR. The data contain about 69,000 clones, about 70% of them singletons. The sequencing input was PBMCs. The receptor was isolated from a woman aged 25 to 39 in good health and CMV-seronegative. The chain couples TRBV18 to TRBJ2-3, with 12 bases fitting TRBD2. For the CDR3, the DNA is TGTGCCAGCTCACGTGGACTAGCGGGGCCTACAGATACGCAGTATTTT. Translated, it gives CASSRGLAGPTDTQYF.